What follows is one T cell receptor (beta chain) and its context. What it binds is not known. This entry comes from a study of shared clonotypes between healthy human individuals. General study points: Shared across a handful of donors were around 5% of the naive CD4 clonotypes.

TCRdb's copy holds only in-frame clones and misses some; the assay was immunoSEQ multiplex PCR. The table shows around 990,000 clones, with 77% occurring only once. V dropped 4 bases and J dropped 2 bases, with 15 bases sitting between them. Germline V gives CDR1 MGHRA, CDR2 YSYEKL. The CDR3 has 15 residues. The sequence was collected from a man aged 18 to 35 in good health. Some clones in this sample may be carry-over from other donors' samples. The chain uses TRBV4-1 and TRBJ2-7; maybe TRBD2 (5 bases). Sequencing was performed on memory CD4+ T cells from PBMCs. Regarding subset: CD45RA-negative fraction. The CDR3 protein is CASSREDFSTYEQYF. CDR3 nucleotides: TGCGCCAGCAGCCGAGAGGACTTTTCCACCTACGAGCAGTACTTC.